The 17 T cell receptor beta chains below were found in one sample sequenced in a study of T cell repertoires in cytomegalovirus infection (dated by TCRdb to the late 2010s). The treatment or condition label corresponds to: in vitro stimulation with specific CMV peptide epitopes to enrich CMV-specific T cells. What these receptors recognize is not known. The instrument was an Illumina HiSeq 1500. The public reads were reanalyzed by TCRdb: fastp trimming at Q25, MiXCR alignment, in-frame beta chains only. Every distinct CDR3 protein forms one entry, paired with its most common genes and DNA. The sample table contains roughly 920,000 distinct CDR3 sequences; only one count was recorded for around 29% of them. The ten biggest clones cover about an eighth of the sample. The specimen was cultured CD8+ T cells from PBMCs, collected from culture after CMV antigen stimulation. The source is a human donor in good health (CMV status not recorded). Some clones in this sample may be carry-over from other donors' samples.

The CDR3 region is CASSSQGPPSPHTEAFF. CDR3 DNA sequence: TGTGCCAGCAGCTCCCAGGGGCCTCCTTCCCCGCACACTGAAGCTTTCTTT. The chain carries TRBV7-6 and TRBJ1-1; D may be TRBD1 (6 bases). This CDR3 is 17 amino acids long. Germline-derived CDR1 and CDR2 are SGHVS and FNYEAQ. V was trimmed by 4 bases and J by 3 bases, leaving 21 bases between them.

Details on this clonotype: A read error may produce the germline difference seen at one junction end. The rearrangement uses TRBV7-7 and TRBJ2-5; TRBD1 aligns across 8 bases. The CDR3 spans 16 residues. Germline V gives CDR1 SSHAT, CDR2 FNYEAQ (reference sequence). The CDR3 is CASSARGPPSQETQYF. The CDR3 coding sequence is TGTGCTAGCAGTGCCAGGGGGCCTCCCTCCCAAGAGACCCAGTACTTC. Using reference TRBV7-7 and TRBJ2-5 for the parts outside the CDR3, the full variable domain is GAGVSQSPRYKVTKRGQDVTLRCDPISSHATLYWYQQALGQGPEFLTYFNYEAQPDKSGLPSDRFSAERPEGSISTLTIQRTEQRDSAMYRCASSARGPPSQETQYFGPGTRLLVL.

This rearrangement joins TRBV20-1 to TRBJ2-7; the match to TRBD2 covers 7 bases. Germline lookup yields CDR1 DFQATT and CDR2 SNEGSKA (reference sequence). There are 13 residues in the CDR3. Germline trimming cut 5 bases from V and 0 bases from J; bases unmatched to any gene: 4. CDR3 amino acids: CSARGLVSYEQYF. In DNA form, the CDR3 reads TGCAGTGCTCGCGGACTAGTCTCCTACGAGCAGTACTTC.

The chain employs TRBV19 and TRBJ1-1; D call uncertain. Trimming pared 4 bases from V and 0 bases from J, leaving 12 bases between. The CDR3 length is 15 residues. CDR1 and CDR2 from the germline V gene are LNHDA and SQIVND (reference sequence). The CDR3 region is CASSTSRVMNTEAFF. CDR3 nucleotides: TGTGCCAGTAGTACCTCCCGGGTAATGAACACTGAAGCTTTCTTT.

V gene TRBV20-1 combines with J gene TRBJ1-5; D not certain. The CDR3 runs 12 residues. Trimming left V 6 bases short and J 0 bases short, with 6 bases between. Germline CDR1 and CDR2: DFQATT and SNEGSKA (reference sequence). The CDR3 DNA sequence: TGCAGTGCCCTAGATAGCAATCAGCCCCAGCATTTT. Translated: CSALDSNQPQHF.

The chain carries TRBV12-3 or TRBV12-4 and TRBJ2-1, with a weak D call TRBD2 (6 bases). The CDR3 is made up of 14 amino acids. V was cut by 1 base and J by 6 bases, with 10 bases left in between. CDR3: CASSLGRGTNEQFF. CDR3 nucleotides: TGTGCCAGCAGTTTAGGACGGGGGACCAATGAGCAGTTCTTC.

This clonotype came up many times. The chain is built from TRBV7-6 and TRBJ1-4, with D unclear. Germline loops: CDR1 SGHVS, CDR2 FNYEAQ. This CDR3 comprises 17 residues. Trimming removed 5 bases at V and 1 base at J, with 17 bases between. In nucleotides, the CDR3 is TGTGCCAGCAGCCCCAAATCCGGGGTCCGAACTAATGAAAAACTGTTTTTT. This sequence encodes CASSPKSGVRTNEKLFF.

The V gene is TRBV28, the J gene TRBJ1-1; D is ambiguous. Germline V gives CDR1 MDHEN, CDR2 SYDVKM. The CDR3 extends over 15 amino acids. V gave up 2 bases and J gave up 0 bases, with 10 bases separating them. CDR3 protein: CASSLIPNLNTEAFF. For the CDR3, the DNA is TGTGCCAGCAGTTTAATCCCAAATCTGAACACTGAAGCTTTCTTT.

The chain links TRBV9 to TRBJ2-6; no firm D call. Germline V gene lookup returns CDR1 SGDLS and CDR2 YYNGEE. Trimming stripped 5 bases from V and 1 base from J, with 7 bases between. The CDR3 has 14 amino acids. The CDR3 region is CASSHRSGANVLTF. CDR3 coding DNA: TGTGCCAGCAGTCACAGATCTGGGGCCAACGTCCTGACTTTC.

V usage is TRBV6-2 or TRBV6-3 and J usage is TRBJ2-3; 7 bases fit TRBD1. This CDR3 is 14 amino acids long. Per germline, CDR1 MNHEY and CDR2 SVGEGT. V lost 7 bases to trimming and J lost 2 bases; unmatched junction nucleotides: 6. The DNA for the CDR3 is TGTGCCAGCACTACAGGGGAATTCACAGATACGCAGTATTTT. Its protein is CASTTGEFTDTQYF.

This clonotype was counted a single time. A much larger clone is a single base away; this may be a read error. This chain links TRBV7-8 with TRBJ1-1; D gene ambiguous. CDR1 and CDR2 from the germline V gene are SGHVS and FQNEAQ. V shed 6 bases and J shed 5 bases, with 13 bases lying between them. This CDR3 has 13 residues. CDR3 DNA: TGTGCCAGCAGTCCCGGGATAGAGACTGAAGCTTTCTTT. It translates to CASSPGIETEAFF.

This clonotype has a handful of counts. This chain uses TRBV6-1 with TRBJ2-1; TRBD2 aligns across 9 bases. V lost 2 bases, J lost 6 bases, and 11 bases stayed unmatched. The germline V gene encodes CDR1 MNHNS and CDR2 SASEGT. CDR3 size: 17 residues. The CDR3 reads CASSELRGGGGANEQFF. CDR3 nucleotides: TGTGCCAGCAGTGAACTTCGGGGTGGCGGGGGGGCCAATGAGCAGTTCTTC.

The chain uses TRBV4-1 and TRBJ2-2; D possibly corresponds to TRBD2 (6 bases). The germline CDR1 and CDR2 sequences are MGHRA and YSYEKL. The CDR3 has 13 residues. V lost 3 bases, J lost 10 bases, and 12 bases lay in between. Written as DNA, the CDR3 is TGCGCCAGCAGCCAGGGGAGGTCTCCGGAGCTGTTTTTT. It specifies CASSQGRSPELFF.

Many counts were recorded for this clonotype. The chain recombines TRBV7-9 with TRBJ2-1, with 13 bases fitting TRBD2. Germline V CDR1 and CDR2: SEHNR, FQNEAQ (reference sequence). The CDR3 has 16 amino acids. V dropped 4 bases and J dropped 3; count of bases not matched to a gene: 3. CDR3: CASSSGLAGFYNEQFF. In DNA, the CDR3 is TGTGCCAGCAGCTCGGGACTAGCGGGGTTCTACAATGAGCAGTTCTTC.

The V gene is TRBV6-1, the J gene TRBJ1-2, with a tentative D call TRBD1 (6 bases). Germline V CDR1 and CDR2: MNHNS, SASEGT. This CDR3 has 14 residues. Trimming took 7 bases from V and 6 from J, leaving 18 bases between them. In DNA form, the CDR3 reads TGTGCCAGCATTCACGGGGGCGATCGGGATGGCTACACCTTC. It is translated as CASIHGGDRDGYTF.

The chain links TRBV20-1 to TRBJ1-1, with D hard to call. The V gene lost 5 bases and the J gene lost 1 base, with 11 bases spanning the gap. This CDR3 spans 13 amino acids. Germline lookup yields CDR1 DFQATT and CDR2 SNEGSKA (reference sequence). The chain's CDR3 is CSARKRENTEAFF. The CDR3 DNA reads TGCAGTGCTCGAAAGAGGGAGAACACTGAAGCTTTCTTT.

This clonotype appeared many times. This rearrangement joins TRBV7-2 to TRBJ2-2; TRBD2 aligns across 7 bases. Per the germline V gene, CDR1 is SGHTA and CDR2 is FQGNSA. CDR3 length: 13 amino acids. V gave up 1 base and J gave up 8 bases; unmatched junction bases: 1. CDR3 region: CASSLGGGGELFF. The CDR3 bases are TGTGCCAGCAGCTTAGGGGGGGGAGGGGAGCTGTTTTTT.